This T cell receptor beta chain comes out of a study of blood T cell repertoires in COVID-19. TCRdb keeps only in-frame clones here, not all; method: immunoSEQ multiplex PCR. The table has roughly 500,000 clones, around 89% seen once. With 8 bases removed from V and 4 bases from J, the gap between germline ends came to 11 bases. The germline V gene has CDR1 SNHLY and CDR2 FYNNEI. The CDR3 has 13 residues. The specimen was PBMCs or T cells enriched from blood (not recorded which). The chain joins TRBV2 to TRBJ2-2; a weak D match, TRBD2 (5 bases). This TCR was sampled from a woman aged 40-49 years who had recovered from COVID-19. As DNA, the CDR3 is TGTGCCAGCGGCCGAGGGCCCACCGGGGAGCTGTTTTTT. Protein: CASGRGPTGELFF.